The text below deals with one TCR beta chain. What it binds is unknown. These data originate in a study of T cell responses to AZD1222 COVID-19 vaccine. Overall study: Second-dose groups at about 4 or about 12 weeks were pooled. Study conclusions and caveats: Just a handful of AZD1222 recipients tested seropositive at baseline. Variant regions that are unmutated are reportedly the target of nearly half of spike-specific TCRs. Females made up more of the donors, who were largely white British, and clonal diversity may have come out too low.

Produced via immunoSEQ multiplex PCR; TCRdb's table is partial and in-frame only. This table holds tens of thousands of clones, around 90% found once. This TCR derives from an adult in good health. The sequenced sample was peripheral blood, obtained on day 0 of AZD1222 vaccination.

In nucleotides, the CDR3 is TGTGCCAGCAGCTTAAACGGGGTTGACTACGAGCAGTACTTC. Protein product: CASSLNGVDYEQYF. J is TRBJ2-7 and V is TRBV11-3; possible D gene TRBD2, 5 bases. Trimming left V 2 bases short and J 3 bases short, with 11 bases between. The CDR3 length is 14 residues. The germline gives CDR1 SGHNT, CDR2 YENEEA.